This TCR beta chain was observed in a study of T-cell memory formation after mild COVID-19. Regarding the study as a whole: The CD4+ clones that contracted clustered mainly within CM and EM, and the CD8+ clones concentrated in EMRA. The study found balanced CD4/CD8 in clones contracting day 15 to 85 and a CD4+ lean in later expanders. Memory cells collected pre-infection included some clones that later responded, suggesting cross-reactive memory joined.

On this clonotype itself: As yet, its antigen is unknown.

TCR alpha and TCR beta cDNA libraries carrying sample barcodes and UMIs came from 5'RACE with constant-segment primers. TCRdb re-called the 5' RACE reads with MiXCR, one entry per CDR3 protein. The repertoire holds around 150,000 distinct CDR3 sequences, with around a tenth as singletons. Germline CDR1 SGHAT, CDR2 FQNNGV. J was trimmed by 3 bases and V by 6 bases; bases with no gene match: 9. There are 15 residues in the CDR3. This TCR came from a man younger than 30 who had mild COVID-19 (a few samples of this study predate the infection). Cell type and time point are not known. The rearrangement joins TRBV11-2 to TRBJ2-5; 8 bases map to TRBD1. Sequenced sample: PBMCs or a T cell subset sorted from them (not recorded which). The CDR3 protein is CASRSPRGREETQYF. The CDR3 DNA follows: TGTGCCAGCAGATCACCCAGGGGGCGGGAAGAGACCCAGTACTTC.